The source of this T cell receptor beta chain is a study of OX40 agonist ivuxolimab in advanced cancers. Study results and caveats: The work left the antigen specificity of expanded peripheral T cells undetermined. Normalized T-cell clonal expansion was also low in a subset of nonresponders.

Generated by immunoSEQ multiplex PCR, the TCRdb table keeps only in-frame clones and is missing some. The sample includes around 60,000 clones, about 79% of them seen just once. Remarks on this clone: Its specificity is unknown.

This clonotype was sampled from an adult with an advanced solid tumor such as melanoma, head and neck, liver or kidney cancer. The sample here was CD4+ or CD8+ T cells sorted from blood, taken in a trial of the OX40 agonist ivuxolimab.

The CDR3: CASSSGTSARETQYF. The CDR3 DNA sequence: TGCGCCAGCAGCTCCGGGACTAGCGCGCGGGAGACCCAGTACTTC. This chain joins TRBV5-1 and TRBJ2-5, with 10 bases matching TRBD2. After removal of 3 bases from V and 5 bases from J, the junction contained 7 bases not matched to a gene. CDR1 is SGHRS and CDR2 is YFSETQ in the germline V gene. The CDR3 runs to 15 residues.